This TCR beta chain appears in the sequencing data of a study of technical replicates of blood from a handful of donors. Assay used: immunoSEQ multiplex PCR; TCRdb lists only in-frame clones, some missing. The data hold approximately 76,000 clones, with 65% to 90% observed a single time. The specimen was PBMCs. This receptor was taken from a human donor in good health. Some clones in this sample may be carry-over from other donors' samples.

CDR3 protein: CASSYDRPSGVSEAFF. The DNA for the CDR3 is TGTGCCAGCAGTTACGACAGGCCGAGCGGGGTCTCTGAAGCTTTCTTT. The rearrangement uses TRBV6-6 and TRBJ1-1, with D maybe TRBD1 (6 bases). The CDR3 consists of 16 residues. Germline loops: CDR1 MNHNY, CDR2 SVGAGI (reference sequence). V lost 2 bases, J lost 6 bases, and 19 bases lay in between.